The present T cell receptor (beta chain) was sequenced within a study of Graves' ophthalmopathy and Graves' hyperthyroidism. This clonotype was seen ten or more times. The authors amplified TCR beta CDR3 regions, and they did so from RNA transcripts for repertoire sequencing. HTBI-primed RT-PCR formed the first round, and a multiplex PCR formed the second. In TCRdb, the multiplex PCR reads were re-called with MiXCR into one record per CDR3 protein. The sample consists of fewer than 400,000 distinct CDR3 sequences, about 18% of them appearing once. Germline loops: CDR1 MNHEY, CDR2 SVGEGT. V was trimmed by 2 bases and J by 3 bases, leaving 10 bases between them. This CDR3 region has 15 residues.

Material for sequencing was peripheral blood. The sequence was obtained from a woman in her late teens or twenties with Graves' ophthalmopathy. The V call is TRBV6-2 or TRBV6-3, the J call TRBJ2-2; tentatively, D is TRBD1 (5 bases). CDR3 coding DNA: TGTGCCAGCAGTTACGGGCTAGGGGACACCGGGGAGCTGTTTTTT. Encoded protein: CASSYGLGDTGELFF.